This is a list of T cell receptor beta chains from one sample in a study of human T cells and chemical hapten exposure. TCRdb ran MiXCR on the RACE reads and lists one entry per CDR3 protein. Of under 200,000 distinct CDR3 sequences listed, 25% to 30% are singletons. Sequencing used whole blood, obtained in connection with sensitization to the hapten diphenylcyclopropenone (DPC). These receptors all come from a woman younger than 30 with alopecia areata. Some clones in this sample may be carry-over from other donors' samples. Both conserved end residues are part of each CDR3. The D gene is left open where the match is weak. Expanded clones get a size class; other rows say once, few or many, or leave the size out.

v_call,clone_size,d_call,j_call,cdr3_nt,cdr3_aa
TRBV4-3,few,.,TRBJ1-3,TGCGCCAGCAGCCAAGTTGGGATTTTCTCTGGAAACACCATATATTTT,CASSQVGIFSGNTIYF
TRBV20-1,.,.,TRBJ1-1,TGCAGGGCTAACGGGGAAAATGAAGCTTTCTTT,CRANGENEAFF
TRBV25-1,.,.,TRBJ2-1,TGTGCCAGCCCAACGAGGGACTTCGATGAGCAGTTCTTC,CASPTRDFDEQFF
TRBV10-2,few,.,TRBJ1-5,TGCGCCAGCAGTGAGAGAAATCAGCCCCAGCATTTT,CASSERNQPQHF
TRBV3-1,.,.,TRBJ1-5,TGTGCCAGCAGCCAAGCCGGTAGCGGACAGCCCCAGCATTTT,CASSQAGSGQPQHF
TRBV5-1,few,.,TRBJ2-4,TGCGCCAGCAGCTTCCGGGGCGGCTGGGACATTCAGTACTTC,CASSFRGGWDIQYF
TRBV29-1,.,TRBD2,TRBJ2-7,TGCAGCGTTGGACTAGCGGGGAATGTGCAGTACTTC,CSVGLAGNVQYF
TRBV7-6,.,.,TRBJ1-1,TGTGCCAGCAGCCCAGGGAAGAGGGGGTACGAAACTGAAGCTTTCTTT,CASSPGKRGYETEAFF
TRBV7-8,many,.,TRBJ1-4,TGTGCCAGCAGCCCTTCCGACCGGGGGGTCCGAAAACTGTTTTTT,CASSPSDRGVRKLFF
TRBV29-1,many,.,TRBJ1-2,TGCAGCGCGAACTACAGGGAGGGCAATGGCTACACCTTC,CSANYREGNGYTF
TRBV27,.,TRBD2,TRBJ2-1,TGTGCCAGCAGTACACTAGCGGGAGGTCGAAATGAGCAGTTCTTC,CASSTLAGGRNEQFF
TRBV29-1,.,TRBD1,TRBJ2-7,TGCAGCGTTGTAAAGGGGGCGGGTGCGTCCTACGAGCAGTACTTC,CSVVKGAGASYEQYF
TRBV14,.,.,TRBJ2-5,TGTGCCAGCAGCCAAGACAGCGTTTCCCAAGAGACCCAGTACTTC,CASSQDSVSQETQYF
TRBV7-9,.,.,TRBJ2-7,TGTGCCAGCAGTTCGATAGCGGTCGCGGTACTCGAGCAGTACTTC,CASSSIAVAVLEQYF
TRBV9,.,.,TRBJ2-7,TGTGCCAGCAGCGCCCCTCCAGACCCGGCTGGAGAGCAGTACTTC,CASSAPPDPAGEQYF
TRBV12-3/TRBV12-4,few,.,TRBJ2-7,TGTGCCAGCAGTTTATCCAGGATTAATTCCTACGAGCAGTACTTC,CASSLSRINSYEQYF
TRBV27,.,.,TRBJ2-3,TGTGCCAGCAGTTTAGGGGCTAGCAGACATACGCAGTATTTT,CASSLGASRHTQYF
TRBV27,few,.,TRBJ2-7,TGTGCCAGCAGTAATACATGGGAGCAGTACTTC,CASSNTWEQYF
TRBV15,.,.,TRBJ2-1,TGTGCCAGCTCATCCCAGGGGTTCTACAATGAGCAGTTCTTC,CASSSQGFYNEQFF
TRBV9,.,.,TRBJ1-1,TGTGCCAGCAGCGTCAGGGGCAGGGATGATGAAGCTTTCTTT,CASSVRGRDDEAFF
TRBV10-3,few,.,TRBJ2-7,TGTGCCATCAGTGAAAAGGGCTCCTACGAGCAGTACTTC,CAISEKGSYEQYF
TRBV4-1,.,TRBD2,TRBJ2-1,TGCGCCAGCAGCCAAGGGGGACTAGCGTACAATGAGCAGTTCTTC,CASSQGGLAYNEQFF
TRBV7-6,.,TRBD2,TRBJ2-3,TGTGCCAGCAGCATATACCCTAGCGGGGGCACAGATACGCAGTATTTT,CASSIYPSGGTDTQYF
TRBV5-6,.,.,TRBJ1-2,TGTGCCAGCAGCTGGCGGGGATCTTCCGGCTACACCTTC,CASSWRGSSGYTF
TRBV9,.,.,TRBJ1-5,TGTGCCAGCAGCGTAGGGACGGCTGCGGGGCCCCAGCATTTT,CASSVGTAAGPQHF
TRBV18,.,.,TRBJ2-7,TGTGCCAGCTCACCGAGCCGGGATAGAGGCGAGCAGTACTTC,CASSPSRDRGEQYF
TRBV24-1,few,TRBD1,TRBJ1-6,TGTGCCACCCAGAGACAGGGACTTTCACCCCTCCACTTT,CATQRQGLSPLHF
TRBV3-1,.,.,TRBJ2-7,TGTGCCAGCAGCCGTAGGACGGACTACGAGCAGTACTTC,CASSRRTDYEQYF
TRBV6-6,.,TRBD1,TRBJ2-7,TGTGCCAGCAGTTACCCCACCTCGACAGGGGGCGAGCAGTACTTC,CASSYPTSTGGEQYF